The 3 T cell receptor beta chains below all came from one sample that was sequenced in a study of blood T cell repertoires in COVID-19. Some clones are missing from TCRdb's copy, which holds only in-frame ones; the method was immunoSEQ multiplex PCR. The table records approximately 300,000 clones, around 85% of them present only once. The material sequenced was peripheral blood. The receptor set was obtained from a human donor with COVID-19, enrolled during active disease. The donor label of this sample is uncertain.

V usage is TRBV27 and J usage is TRBJ1-6; weak D call: TRBD1 (5 bases). Germline CDR1 reads MNHEY; CDR2 reads SMNVEV (reference sequence). V was clipped by 3 bases and J by 3 bases, with 24 bases between them. The CDR3 totals 20 residues. This CDR3 is CASSLEGWQGQADYNSPLHF. CDR3 coding DNA: TGTGCCAGCAGTTTGGAAGGGTGGCAGGGCCAAGCCGACTATAATTCACCCCTCCACTTT.

This clone was picked up one time. This rearrangement joins TRBV7-9 to TRBJ2-1, with TRBD2 matching 11 bases. The CDR3 length is 13 residues. Trimming at V came to 5 bases and at J to 9 bases, leaving 3 bases not matched to a gene. Germline V gene data show CDR1 as SEHNR and CDR2 as FQNEAQ (reference sequence). The CDR3: CASSGTSGSEQFF. The CDR3, as DNA: TGTGCCAGCAGCGGGACTAGCGGAAGTGAGCAGTTCTTC.

The chain carries TRBV5-1 and TRBJ2-1; perhaps TRBD2 as D (6 bases). The CDR3 has 16 amino acids. Trimming removed 1 base from V and 7 bases from J, with 18 bases in between. CDR1 and CDR2 from the germline V gene are SGHRS and YFSETQ. As DNA, the CDR3 is TGCGCCAGCAGCTTGAGGGTAGCGGATAAGTCGAATGAGCAGTTCTTC. This gives the protein CASSLRVADKSNEQFF.